The rows below give T cell receptor beta chains drawn from one sample of a study of regulatory T cells in long-lasting Graves disease. One entry per CDR3 protein, called by TCRdb with MiXCR from the multiplex PCR reads. The sample lists 200,000 to 250,000 distinct CDR3 sequences; 20% were seen once. Sequences were derived from peripheral blood mononuclear cells (PBMCs), sampled at new diagnosis, from a patient treated with antithyroid drugs. The receptors were sampled from a female donor with Graves disease. Each CDR3 is given without its conserved first and last residue.

CDR3aa: ASSRSLSSGLRNQPQH
j_gene: TRBJ1-5
v_gene: TRBV2

CDR3aa: ASSVDPSVGEQY
j_gene: TRBJ2-7
v_gene: TRBV9

CDR3aa: ASRQTDFNTGELF
j_gene: TRBJ2-2
v_gene: TRBV19

CDR3aa: ASSRPQGETQY
j_gene: TRBJ2-5
v_gene: TRBV28

CDR3aa: SARQDSDTQY
j_gene: TRBJ2-3
v_gene: TRBV20-1

CDR3aa: ASSLMGDTQY
j_gene: TRBJ2-3
v_gene: TRBV7-2

CDR3aa: SARGLGLVGEQF
j_gene: TRBJ2-1
v_gene: TRBV20-1

CDR3aa: ASKVIADQETQY
j_gene: TRBJ2-5
v_gene: TRBV5-1

CDR3aa: ASSEQGPNYEQY
j_gene: TRBJ2-7
v_gene: TRBV5-1

CDR3aa: SAPLAGEQY
j_gene: TRBJ2-7
v_gene: TRBV20-1

CDR3aa: SARVLLGGGAGTDTQY
j_gene: TRBJ2-3
v_gene: TRBV20-1

CDR3aa: ASNSLNTETF
j_gene: TRBJ1-1
v_gene: TRBV6-2/TRBV6-3

CDR3aa: ASSLGGKYEQY
j_gene: TRBJ2-7
v_gene: TRBV5-1

CDR3aa: ASSPLGQGGLYGYT
j_gene: TRBJ1-2
v_gene: TRBV18

CDR3aa: ASSKIQGDEQF
j_gene: TRBJ2-1
v_gene: TRBV27

CDR3aa: SARDRKGSSYEQY
j_gene: TRBJ2-7
v_gene: TRBV20-1

CDR3aa: ASSLGQGTGVRQF
j_gene: TRBJ2-1
v_gene: TRBV5-1

CDR3aa: ASSLGSPGLLPYEQY
j_gene: TRBJ2-7
v_gene: TRBV28

CDR3aa: ASSFTGLAGKSGEQF
j_gene: TRBJ2-1
v_gene: TRBV7-9

CDR3aa: ASSLFGNRGREKLF
j_gene: TRBJ1-4
v_gene: TRBV7-2

CDR3aa: ASSTAPETQY
j_gene: TRBJ2-5
v_gene: TRBV28

CDR3aa: ASSSQTSGIGTQY
j_gene: TRBJ2-3
v_gene: TRBV5-1

CDR3aa: ASSFGGDRTSGRNEQY
j_gene: TRBJ2-7
v_gene: TRBV28

CDR3aa: ASRMTGTYSNQPQH
j_gene: TRBJ1-5
v_gene: TRBV6-1

CDR3aa: ASSLRRDRETQY
j_gene: TRBJ2-5
v_gene: TRBV7-2

CDR3aa: ASSVGPGQGADEQY
j_gene: TRBJ2-7
v_gene: TRBV9

CDR3aa: ASSRGLAEGDTQY
j_gene: TRBJ2-3
v_gene: TRBV4-2

CDR3aa: ASSLHRERNEQY
j_gene: TRBJ2-7
v_gene: TRBV12-3/TRBV12-4

CDR3aa: SAQSRAPRVDEQF
j_gene: TRBJ2-1
v_gene: TRBV29-1

CDR3aa: ATSRTRETQY
j_gene: TRBJ2-5
v_gene: TRBV3-1

CDR3aa: ASSVAQGLNEQF
j_gene: TRBJ2-1
v_gene: TRBV9

CDR3aa: ASSSIGQIGHEQY
j_gene: TRBJ2-7
v_gene: TRBV27

CDR3aa: ASSGMGRGIYEQY
j_gene: TRBJ2-7
v_gene: TRBV5-6

CDR3aa: ASSVTALSEQF
j_gene: TRBJ2-1
v_gene: TRBV2

CDR3aa: ASSSQGPNTEAF
j_gene: TRBJ1-1
v_gene: TRBV5-1

CDR3aa: ASRIAPGNEQF
j_gene: TRBJ2-1
v_gene: TRBV6-1

CDR3aa: ASSQINSYEQY
j_gene: TRBJ2-7
v_gene: TRBV3-1

CDR3aa: ASSVPDRTYGYT
j_gene: TRBJ1-2
v_gene: TRBV19

CDR3aa: ASSDGGGTGELF
j_gene: TRBJ2-2
v_gene: TRBV2

CDR3aa: ASSPRTGLTRSCF
j_gene: TRBJ2-2
v_gene: TRBV7-2

CDR3aa: ASSLGFGQPQH
j_gene: TRBJ1-5
v_gene: TRBV7-8

CDR3aa: ASSPGTGVRNTIY
j_gene: TRBJ1-3
v_gene: TRBV28

CDR3aa: ASSYSNYYEQY
j_gene: TRBJ2-7
v_gene: TRBV6-2/TRBV6-3

CDR3aa: ASSPRDRGNNSPLH
j_gene: TRBJ1-6
v_gene: TRBV12-3/TRBV12-4

CDR3aa: SATLAGGNTGELF
j_gene: TRBJ2-2
v_gene: TRBV20-1

CDR3aa: SARDRGTQY
j_gene: TRBJ2-3
v_gene: TRBV20-1

CDR3aa: ASSYQTGSGNTIY
j_gene: TRBJ1-3
v_gene: TRBV7-2

CDR3aa: SALRQGGREQY
j_gene: TRBJ2-7
v_gene: TRBV20-1

CDR3aa: ASSLQYNSPLH
j_gene: TRBJ1-6
v_gene: TRBV12-3/TRBV12-4

CDR3aa: ASSLAQGDHQPQH
j_gene: TRBJ1-5
v_gene: TRBV7-2

CDR3aa: ASSDTGGGGIQY
j_gene: TRBJ2-4
v_gene: TRBV2

CDR3aa: ASSHRTGAVHEQY
j_gene: TRBJ2-7
v_gene: TRBV7-9